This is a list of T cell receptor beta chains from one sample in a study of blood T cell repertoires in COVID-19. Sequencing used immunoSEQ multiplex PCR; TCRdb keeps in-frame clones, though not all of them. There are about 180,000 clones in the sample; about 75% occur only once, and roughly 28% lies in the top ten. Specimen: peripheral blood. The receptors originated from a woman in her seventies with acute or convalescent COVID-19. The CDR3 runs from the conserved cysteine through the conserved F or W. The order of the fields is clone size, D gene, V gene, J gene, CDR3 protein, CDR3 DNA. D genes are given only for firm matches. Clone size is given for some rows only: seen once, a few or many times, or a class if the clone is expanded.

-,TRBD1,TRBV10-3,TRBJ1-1,CAISDQGARTEAFF,TGTGCCATCAGTGACCAGGGGGCAAGAACTGAAGCTTTCTTT
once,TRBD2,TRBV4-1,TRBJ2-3,CASSQEGTGLGSTDTQYF,TGCGCCAGCAGCCAAGAGGGGACTGGACTAGGGAGCACAGATACGCAGTATTTT
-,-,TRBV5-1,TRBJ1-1,CASSLAGGSISEAFF,TGCGCCAGCAGCTTAGCCGGGGGAAGTATTTCTGAAGCTTTCTTT
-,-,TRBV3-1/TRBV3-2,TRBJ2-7,CASSQTRYEQYF,TGTGCCAGCAGCCAAACTAGGTACGAGCAGTACTTC
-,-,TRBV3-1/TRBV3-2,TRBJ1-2,CASSQDVASRGDYGYTF,TGTGCCAGCAGCCAAGATGTAGCGAGCCGGGGGGACTATGGCTACACCTTC
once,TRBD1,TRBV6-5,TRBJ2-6,CASNKGAGGVLTF,TGTGCCAGCAATAAGGGGGCTGGAGGCGTCCTGACTTTC
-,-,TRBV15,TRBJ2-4,CATSTSWGPAKNIQYF,TGTGCCACCTCGACCTCGTGGGGCCCAGCCAAAAACATTCAGTACTTC
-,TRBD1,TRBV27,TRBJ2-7,CASSLGTGVDEQYF,TGTGCCAGCAGTTTAGGGACAGGGGTCGACGAGCAGTACTTC
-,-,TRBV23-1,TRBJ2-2,CASSHFMMQVAPGELFF,TGCGCCAGCAGCCATTTTATGATGCAGGTTGCCCCCGGGGAGCTGTTTTTT
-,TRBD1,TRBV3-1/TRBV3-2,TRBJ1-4,CASSQQETGPTNEKLFF,TGTGCCAGCAGCCAGCAGGAGACAGGGCCAACTAATGAAAAACTGTTTTTT
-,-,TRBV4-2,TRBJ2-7,CASSPTGEHYEQYF,TGTGCCAGCAGCCCCACGGGAGAGCACTACGAGCAGTACTTC
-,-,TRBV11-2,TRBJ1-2,CASSLTPDAVANGYTF,TGTGCCAGCAGCTTAACCCCCGACGCGGTCGCGAATGGCTACACCTTC
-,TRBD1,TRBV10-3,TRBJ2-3,CAISEVPGQSTDTQYF,TGTGCCATCAGTGAGGTACCGGGACAGAGCACAGATACGCAGTATTTT
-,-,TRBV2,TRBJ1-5,CASSRDTGGIQPQHF,TGTGCCAGCAGTAGGGATACGGGGGGCATTCAGCCCCAGCATTTT
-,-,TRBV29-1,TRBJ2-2,CRGYRARDIKGNGELFF,TGCAGAGGTTACCGGGCCAGGGACATCAAGGGGAACGGGGAGCTGTTTTTT
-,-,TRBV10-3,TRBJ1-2,CAISEKGSREDGYTF,TGTGCCATCAGTGAGAAAGGCTCTAGGGAGGATGGCTACACCTTC
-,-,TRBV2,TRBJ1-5,CASTEAEGSSNQPQHF,TGTGCCAGCACCGAAGCCGAGGGCTCAAGCAATCAGCCCCAGCATTTT
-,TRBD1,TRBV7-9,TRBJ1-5,CASSWGTGSNQPQHF,TGTGCCAGCAGCTGGGGGACAGGCAGCAATCAGCCCCAGCATTTT
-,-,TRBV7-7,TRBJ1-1,CASSLTPNTEAFF,TGTGCCAGCAGCTTAACACCGAACACTGAAGCTTTCTTT
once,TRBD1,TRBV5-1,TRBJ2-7,CASSLVPGTGGAGYEQYF,TGCGCCAGCAGCTTGGTCCCCGGGACAGGGGGCGCTGGCTACGAGCAGTACTTC
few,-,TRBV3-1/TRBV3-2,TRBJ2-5,CASRLSVQETQYF,TGTGCCAGCAGGCTCAGCGTCCAAGAGACCCAGTACTTC
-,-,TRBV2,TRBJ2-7,CASSFLLRGSDEQYF,TGTGCCAGCAGTTTCTTGCTAAGGGGGTCCGACGAGCAGTACTTC
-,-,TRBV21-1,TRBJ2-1,CASKKSGRVSYNEQFF,TGTGCCAGCAAAAAGAGCGGGAGAGTTTCCTACAATGAGCAGTTCTTC
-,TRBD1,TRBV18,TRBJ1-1,CASSLNRGATEAFF,TGTGCCAGCTCACTAAACAGGGGGGCCACTGAAGCTTTCTTT
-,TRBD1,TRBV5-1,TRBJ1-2,CASSLDGTEYYGYTF,TGCGCCAGCAGCTTGGATGGGACAGAGTACTATGGCTACACCTTC
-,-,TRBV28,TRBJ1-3,CASRSHGDSGNTIYF,TGTGCCAGCAGAAGCCACGGGGACTCTGGAAACACCATATATTTT
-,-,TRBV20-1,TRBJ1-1,CSASHFGQGIPEAFF,TGCAGTGCTAGTCATTTCGGGCAGGGCATCCCTGAAGCTTTCTTT
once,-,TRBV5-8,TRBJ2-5,CASSQMFEWGPRQETQYF,TGTGCCAGCAGCCAGATGTTTGAATGGGGCCCACGGCAAGAGACCCAGTACTTC
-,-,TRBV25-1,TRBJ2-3,CASTPSSDFTDTQYF,TGTGCCAGCACCCCTAGCAGTGATTTCACAGATACGCAGTATTTT
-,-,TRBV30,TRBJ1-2,CASLDMIDGYTF,TGTGCCTCACTAGACATGATCGATGGCTACACCTTC
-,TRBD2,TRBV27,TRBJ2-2,CASSLSNGLAAGELFF,TGTGCCAGCAGTTTATCTAACGGACTAGCAGCCGGGGAGCTGTTTTTT
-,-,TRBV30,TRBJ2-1,CAWSPNSDNEQFF,TGTGCCTGGAGCCCAAACTCGGACAATGAGCAGTTCTTC
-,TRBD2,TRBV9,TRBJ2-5,CASSVGSSGAQETQYF,TGTGCCAGCAGCGTAGGAAGTAGCGGGGCGCAAGAGACCCAGTACTTC
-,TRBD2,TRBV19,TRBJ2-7,CASSIGTGTTPMQYF,TGTGCCAGTAGTATAGGGACCGGGACTACCCCGATGCAGTACTTC
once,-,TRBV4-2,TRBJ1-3,CASSQPDSYFSGNTIYF,TGTGCCAGCAGCCAACCGGACAGCTACTTCTCTGGAAACACCATATATTTT
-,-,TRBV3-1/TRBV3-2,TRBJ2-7,CASSQGMALRLYF,TGTGCCAGCAGCCAAGGTATGGCATTGCGGCTGTACTTC
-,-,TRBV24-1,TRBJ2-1,CATRHGSTREQFF,TGTGCCACCAGGCACGGGAGTACGCGTGAGCAGTTCTTC
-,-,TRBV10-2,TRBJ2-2,CASRNRVAGTGELFF,TGCGCCAGCAGGAACAGGGTGGCTGGAACCGGGGAGCTGTTTTTT
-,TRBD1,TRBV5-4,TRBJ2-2,CASSHRQGNTGELFF,TGTGCCAGCAGCCATAGACAGGGGAACACCGGGGAGCTGTTTTTT
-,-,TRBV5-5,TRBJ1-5,CASSLVYGFNQPQHF,TGTGCCAGCAGCTTGGTGTACGGGTTCAATCAGCCCCAGCATTTT
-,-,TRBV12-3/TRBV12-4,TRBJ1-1,CASSLTGNTEAFF,TGTGCCAGCAGTCTCACAGGGAACACTGAAGCTTTCTTT
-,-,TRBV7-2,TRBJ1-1,CASSIDRWEAFF,TGTGCCAGCAGCATAGACAGGTGGGAAGCTTTCTTT
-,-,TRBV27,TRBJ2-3,CATQGTMRDTQYF,TGTGCCACCCAGGGTACCATGCGAGATACGCAGTATTTT
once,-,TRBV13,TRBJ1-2,CASSSLSTARSSYGYTF,TGTGCCAGCAGCTCCCTTTCCACGGCCCGGTCTAGCTATGGCTACACCTTC